The entry that follows covers one T cell receptor (beta chain) sequence. The sample belongs to a study of blood T cell repertoires in COVID-19. Across the study: The United States, Italy and Spain provided the acute and convalescent COVID-19 samples. Sources were T cells, B-cell-depleted T cells, or PBMCs; the material itself was cDNA or gDNA.

Per the study methods: It was from reference gene primer amplification that nucleated cell counts were estimated. Data came from immunoSEQ multiplex PCR; TCRdb stores just in-frame clones and leaves some out. That table furnishes V, J and clone size, whereas the DNA furnished D and trimming. The sample holds some 150,000 clones, about 87% seen once. The CDR3 totals 12 residues. CDR1 is SGHTA and CDR2 is FQGTGA in the germline V gene. Trimming removed 1 base at V and 6 bases at J, with 4 bases between. Material for sequencing was peripheral blood. This chain connects TRBV7-3 to TRBJ2-1, with D unclear. This receptor was identified in a woman aged 50 to 60 with active or convalescent COVID-19. The CDR3 DNA follows: TGTGCCAGCAGCTTAATGGCCAATGAGCAGTTCTTC. This encodes CASSLMANEQFF.